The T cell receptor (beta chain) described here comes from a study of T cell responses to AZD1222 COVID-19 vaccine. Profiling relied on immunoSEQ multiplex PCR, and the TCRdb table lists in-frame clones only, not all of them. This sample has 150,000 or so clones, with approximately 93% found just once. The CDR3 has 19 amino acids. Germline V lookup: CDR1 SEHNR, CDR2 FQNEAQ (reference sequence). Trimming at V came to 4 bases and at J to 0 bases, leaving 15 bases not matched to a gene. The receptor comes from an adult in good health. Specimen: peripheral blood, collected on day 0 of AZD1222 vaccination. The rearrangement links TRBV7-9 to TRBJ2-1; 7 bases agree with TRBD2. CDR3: CASSSSRGDQNYSYNEQFF. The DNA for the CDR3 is TGTGCCAGCAGCTCAAGCCGGGGGGATCAGAATTACTCCTACAATGAGCAGTTCTTC. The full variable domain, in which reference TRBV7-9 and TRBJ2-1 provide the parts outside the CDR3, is DTGVSQNPRHKITKRGQNVTFRCDPISEHNRLYWYRQTLGQGPEFLTYFQNEAQLEKSRLLSDRFSAERPKGSFSTLEIQRTEQGDSAMYLCASSSSRGDQNYSYNEQFFGPGTRLTVL.